These T cell receptor beta chains were read from a single sample in a study of identical twins. From the 5' RACE reads, TCRdb called clonotypes with MiXCR, one entry per CDR3 protein. The sample yields fewer than 250,000 distinct CDR3 sequences, 6% to 8% seen once. A further study also used this sample, focusing on yellow fever vaccine responses in identical twins.

Sequencing was done on a sample of CD8+ T cells sorted from blood. Receptors were obtained from a woman between 18 and 29 years old in good health. Both conserved end residues are part of each CDR3. Fields, in order: D gene, V gene, clone size, J gene, CDR3 protein, CDR3 DNA. The D gene is left open where the match is weak. Part of the rows lack a size; the others show once, few, many or a class for expanded clones.

D gene: TRBD2
V gene: TRBV11-2
clone size: few
J gene: TRBJ2-7
CDR3 protein: CASSLGTSGSIYEQYF
CDR3 DNA: TGTGCCAGCAGCTTAGGGACTAGCGGGAGTATCTACGAGCAGTACTTC

D gene: NA
V gene: TRBV5-1
clone size: few
J gene: TRBJ1-6
CDR3 protein: CASSLVPALYNSPLHF
CDR3 DNA: TGCGCCAGCAGCTTGGTACCGGCTCTCTATAATTCACCCCTCCACTTT

D gene: NA
V gene: TRBV5-1
clone size: few
J gene: TRBJ1-1
CDR3 protein: CASSLGSDSVGREAFF
CDR3 DNA: TGCGCCAGCAGCTTGGGGTCTGACTCTGTAGGGCGGGAAGCTTTCTTT

D gene: NA
V gene: TRBV6-1
clone size: many
J gene: TRBJ2-3
CDR3 protein: CASSEGLGPQYF
CDR3 DNA: TGTGCCAGCAGTGAGGGGTTAGGTCCGCAGTATTTT

D gene: TRBD2
V gene: TRBV27
clone size: few
J gene: TRBJ2-1
CDR3 protein: CASSYGLGGEQFF
CDR3 DNA: TGTGCCAGCAGTTATGGACTAGGCGGTGAGCAGTTCTTC

D gene: TRBD1
V gene: TRBV24-1
clone size: few
J gene: TRBJ2-3
CDR3 protein: CATSDIQGPSTDTQYF
CDR3 DNA: TGTGCCACCAGTGACATACAGGGGCCCAGCACAGATACGCAGTATTTT

D gene: NA
V gene: TRBV9
clone size: many
J gene: TRBJ2-6
CDR3 protein: CASSVVSGSGANVLTF
CDR3 DNA: TGTGCCAGCAGCGTAGTTTCCGGCTCTGGGGCCAACGTCCTGACTTTC

D gene: TRBD1
V gene: TRBV7-9
clone size: few
J gene: TRBJ2-7
CDR3 protein: CASSGDRASYEQYF
CDR3 DNA: TGTGCCAGCAGCGGGGACAGGGCTTCCTACGAGCAGTACTTC

D gene: NA
V gene: TRBV21-1
clone size: few
J gene: TRBJ2-6
CDR3 protein: CASSPTKDRGPGANVLTF
CDR3 DNA: TGTGCCAGCAGCCCCACAAAAGACAGGGGGCCTGGGGCCAACGTCCTGACTTTC

D gene: TRBD2
V gene: TRBV12-3/TRBV12-4
clone size: many
J gene: TRBJ2-1
CDR3 protein: CASSLDGLAVLEQFF
CDR3 DNA: TGTGCCAGCAGTTTAGACGGACTAGCGGTTCTGGAGCAGTTCTTC

D gene: TRBD1
V gene: TRBV6-1
clone size: few
J gene: TRBJ1-2
CDR3 protein: CASSEGDSGGYTF
CDR3 DNA: TGTGCCAGCAGTGAAGGGGACAGCGGTGGCTACACCTTC

D gene: TRBD1
V gene: TRBV12-3/TRBV12-4
clone size: many
J gene: TRBJ2-1
CDR3 protein: CASSSGQGRVDEQFF
CDR3 DNA: TGTGCCAGCAGCTCAGGACAGGGAAGGGTTGATGAGCAGTTCTTC

D gene: TRBD1
V gene: TRBV6-1
clone size: few
J gene: TRBJ2-3
CDR3 protein: CASSRRQGPDTQYF
CDR3 DNA: TGTGCCAGCAGTAGAAGACAGGGACCAGATACGCAGTATTTT

D gene: NA
V gene: TRBV12-3/TRBV12-4
clone size: few
J gene: TRBJ1-2
CDR3 protein: CASTPGRNYGYTF
CDR3 DNA: TGTGCCAGCACCCCGGGCCGCAACTATGGCTACACCTTC

D gene: NA
V gene: TRBV7-9
clone size: many
J gene: TRBJ1-2
CDR3 protein: CASSPGQFQVF
CDR3 DNA: TGTGCCAGCAGCCCAGGACAGTTTCAAGTCTTC

D gene: NA
V gene: TRBV7-9
clone size: NA
J gene: TRBJ2-2
CDR3 protein: CASSLDPAHTGELFF
CDR3 DNA: TGTGCCAGCAGCTTAGATCCAGCGCACACCGGGGAGCTGTTTTTT

D gene: TRBD1
V gene: TRBV19
clone size: NA
J gene: TRBJ2-3
CDR3 protein: CASSPGQGAGTDTQYF
CDR3 DNA: TGTGCCAGTAGCCCGGGACAGGGGGCTGGCACAGATACGCAGTATTTT

D gene: NA
V gene: TRBV29-1
clone size: NA
J gene: TRBJ1-2
CDR3 protein: CSVPLWDGYTF
CDR3 DNA: TGCAGCGTACCCCTATGGGATGGCTACACCTTC

D gene: NA
V gene: TRBV12-3/TRBV12-4
clone size: many
J gene: TRBJ2-5
CDR3 protein: CASGQTLRETQYF
CDR3 DNA: TGTGCCAGCGGTCAGACTTTGCGAGAGACCCAGTACTTC

D gene: NA
V gene: TRBV12-3/TRBV12-4
clone size: many
J gene: TRBJ2-5
CDR3 protein: CASSQTGRETQYF
CDR3 DNA: TGTGCCAGCAGCCAGACAGGCCGGGAGACCCAGTACTTC

D gene: NA
V gene: TRBV5-5
clone size: many
J gene: TRBJ2-3
CDR3 protein: CASSLFDQGDTQYF
CDR3 DNA: TGTGCCAGCAGCTTGTTTGATCAGGGGGATACGCAGTATTTT

D gene: NA
V gene: TRBV20-1
clone size: NA
J gene: TRBJ1-5
CDR3 protein: CSARALGDHNQPQHF
CDR3 DNA: TGCAGTGCTAGGGCCTTGGGGGACCACAATCAGCCCCAGCATTTT

D gene: TRBD2
V gene: TRBV7-9
clone size: NA
J gene: TRBJ2-3
CDR3 protein: CASSSYIAGGPDTQYF
CDR3 DNA: TGTGCCAGCAGCTCCTACATAGCGGGAGGGCCGGATACGCAGTATTTT

D gene: TRBD1
V gene: TRBV12-3/TRBV12-4
clone size: NA
J gene: TRBJ2-2
CDR3 protein: CASSPGTGIGELFF
CDR3 DNA: TGTGCCAGCAGTCCCGGGACAGGGATCGGGGAGCTGTTTTTT

D gene: NA
V gene: TRBV9
clone size: NA
J gene: TRBJ2-1
CDR3 protein: CASSVNGRGQFF
CDR3 DNA: TGTGCCAGCAGCGTAAATGGCCGGGGGCAGTTCTTC

D gene: TRBD2
V gene: TRBV7-9
clone size: NA
J gene: TRBJ2-7
CDR3 protein: CASSLPTGGSAYEQYF
CDR3 DNA: TGTGCCAGCAGCTTACCCACTGGCGGGAGCGCCTACGAGCAGTACTTC

D gene: TRBD2
V gene: TRBV12-3/TRBV12-4
clone size: NA
J gene: TRBJ2-7
CDR3 protein: CASSLSGGSSYEQYF
CDR3 DNA: TGTGCCAGCAGTCTTAGCGGGGGCTCCTCCTACGAGCAGTACTTC

D gene: NA
V gene: TRBV7-9
clone size: many
J gene: TRBJ2-2
CDR3 protein: CASSLRSTGELFF
CDR3 DNA: TGTGCCAGCAGCTTACGGAGCACCGGGGAGCTGTTTTTT

D gene: TRBD2
V gene: TRBV12-3/TRBV12-4
clone size: few
J gene: TRBJ2-1
CDR3 protein: CASSSAGGSYNEQFF
CDR3 DNA: TGTGCCAGCAGTTCAGCGGGAGGGTCCTACAATGAGCAGTTCTTC

D gene: TRBD1
V gene: TRBV7-9
clone size: NA
J gene: TRBJ2-7
CDR3 protein: CASSHRDRGSYEQYF
CDR3 DNA: TGTGCCAGCAGCCACAGGGACAGGGGCTCCTACGAGCAGTACTTC

D gene: NA
V gene: TRBV25-1
clone size: NA
J gene: TRBJ1-1
CDR3 protein: CASSMEPTEAFF
CDR3 DNA: TGTGCCAGCAGTATGGAACCCACTGAAGCTTTCTTT

D gene: NA
V gene: TRBV28
clone size: NA
J gene: TRBJ2-2
CDR3 protein: CASSLLTRELFF
CDR3 DNA: TGTGCCAGCAGTTTATTGACCCGGGAGCTGTTTTTT

D gene: TRBD2
V gene: TRBV29-1
clone size: few
J gene: TRBJ2-1
CDR3 protein: CSVVSGLQFF
CDR3 DNA: TGCAGCGTTGTATCGGGACTACAGTTCTTC

D gene: TRBD2
V gene: TRBV5-1
clone size: few
J gene: TRBJ2-3
CDR3 protein: CASSPTSGGGDTQYF
CDR3 DNA: TGCGCCAGCAGCCCGACGAGCGGGGGGGGAGATACGCAGTATTTT

D gene: NA
V gene: TRBV11-2
clone size: few
J gene: TRBJ2-3
CDR3 protein: CASSLPTSSGETDTQYF
CDR3 DNA: TGTGCCAGCAGCTTACCTACTAGCTCGGGGGAAACAGATACGCAGTATTTT

D gene: NA
V gene: TRBV6-6
clone size: many
J gene: TRBJ2-7
CDR3 protein: CASIGDGPHEQYF
CDR3 DNA: TGTGCCAGCATCGGGGACGGCCCCCACGAGCAGTACTTC

D gene: TRBD1
V gene: TRBV5-1
clone size: many
J gene: TRBJ1-1
CDR3 protein: CASSSLQGSNTEAFF
CDR3 DNA: TGCGCCAGCAGCTCCTTACAGGGGTCGAACACTGAAGCTTTCTTT

D gene: TRBD1
V gene: TRBV6-5
clone size: few
J gene: TRBJ2-7
CDR3 protein: CASSYDGQGYEQYF
CDR3 DNA: TGTGCCAGCAGTTACGACGGACAGGGCTACGAGCAGTACTTC

D gene: NA
V gene: TRBV6-6
clone size: few
J gene: TRBJ1-2
CDR3 protein: CASSYGTTYGYTF
CDR3 DNA: TGTGCCAGCAGTTACGGGACAACTTATGGCTACACCTTC

D gene: TRBD1
V gene: TRBV7-8
clone size: few
J gene: TRBJ2-7
CDR3 protein: CASSLAGTGFYEQYF
CDR3 DNA: TGTGCCAGCAGCTTAGCCGGGACAGGGTTTTACGAGCAGTACTTC

D gene: NA
V gene: TRBV12-3/TRBV12-4
clone size: many
J gene: TRBJ2-1
CDR3 protein: CASSLEVGTPNEQFF
CDR3 DNA: TGTGCCAGCAGTTTAGAGGTTGGTACGCCCAATGAGCAGTTCTTC

D gene: NA
V gene: TRBV2
clone size: NA
J gene: TRBJ2-5
CDR3 protein: CASSPGQLQETQYF
CDR3 DNA: TGTGCCAGCAGCCCTGGACAGCTCCAAGAGACCCAGTACTTC

D gene: NA
V gene: TRBV15
clone size: few
J gene: TRBJ2-7
CDR3 protein: CATSRGVDRYPYEQYF
CDR3 DNA: TGTGCCACCAGCAGAGGTGTGGACAGATATCCCTACGAGCAGTACTTC

D gene: NA
V gene: TRBV28
clone size: many
J gene: TRBJ2-7
CDR3 protein: CASSWIYEQYF
CDR3 DNA: TGTGCCAGCAGTTGGATCTACGAGCAGTACTTC

D gene: NA
V gene: TRBV20-1
clone size: NA
J gene: TRBJ2-7
CDR3 protein: CSAREPRQETWEQYF
CDR3 DNA: TGCAGTGCTAGAGAACCCCGACAGGAGACGTGGGAGCAGTACTTC

D gene: NA
V gene: TRBV7-3
clone size: few
J gene: TRBJ2-3
CDR3 protein: CASSSGVRDTQYF
CDR3 DNA: TGTGCCAGCAGCTCGGGAGTGAGGGATACGCAGTATTTT

D gene: NA
V gene: TRBV4-1
clone size: many
J gene: TRBJ2-5
CDR3 protein: CASSQESYQETQYF
CDR3 DNA: TGCGCCAGCAGCCAAGAGAGCTACCAAGAGACCCAGTACTTC

D gene: NA
V gene: TRBV25-1
clone size: many
J gene: TRBJ2-7
CDR3 protein: CASSGSYEQYF
CDR3 DNA: TGTGCCAGCAGTGGTTCCTACGAGCAGTACTTC

D gene: NA
V gene: TRBV11-2
clone size: many
J gene: TRBJ2-3
CDR3 protein: CASSWGWDQGDTQYF
CDR3 DNA: TGTGCCAGCAGCTGGGGGTGGGACCAAGGAGATACGCAGTATTTT

D gene: NA
V gene: TRBV6-6
clone size: few
J gene: TRBJ2-1
CDR3 protein: CASSTQEYNEQFF
CDR3 DNA: TGTGCCAGCAGTACTCAGGAGTACAATGAGCAGTTCTTC

D gene: NA
V gene: TRBV6-1
clone size: few
J gene: TRBJ1-5
CDR3 protein: CASSEAWGSRNQPQHF
CDR3 DNA: TGTGCCAGCAGTGAAGCGTGGGGCAGTAGGAATCAGCCCCAGCATTTT

D gene: TRBD2
V gene: TRBV28
clone size: many
J gene: TRBJ2-3
CDR3 protein: CASSLPSERERGTDTQYF
CDR3 DNA: TGTGCCAGCAGTTTACCGTCGGAGCGGGAGAGGGGCACAGATACGCAGTATTTT

D gene: NA
V gene: TRBV5-1
clone size: few
J gene: TRBJ1-3
CDR3 protein: CASSLVSTLDNTIYF
CDR3 DNA: TGCGCCAGCAGCTTGGTGAGCACTCTGGACAACACCATATATTTT

D gene: TRBD1
V gene: TRBV7-8
clone size: few
J gene: TRBJ1-4
CDR3 protein: CASSLAGTGANEKLFF
CDR3 DNA: TGTGCCAGCAGCTTAGCGGGGACAGGGGCTAATGAAAAACTGTTTTTT